Described below is a single T cell receptor beta chain sequence and its context. Its target is not known. PCR involved 60 Vbeta and 13 Jbeta primers. Per the study methods: Later reanalysis found tens of millions of unique TCR beta chains, about 11 million of them shared. The repertoire was sequenced with immunoSEQ multiplex PCR; TCRdb's copy has only in-frame clones and lacks some. Clonal size and the V and J genes are those of that table, whereas D and trimming came from the DNA. Seen here are tens of thousands of clones, less than 75% observed once, and the top ten hold 6.5% to 8%. This specimen comes from a study of cytomegalovirus exposure and HLA in healthy donors. General study findings and limits: Later analysis identified 16,000 or so TCR beta sequences associated with HLA alleles, using a false discovery rate threshold of 0.05. An observed cluster of highly shared sequence variants was recorded as a likely sequencing artifact. Upon later analysis, HLA-associated TCR beta chains proved more clonally expanded than other, equally common chains.

This TCR derives from a middle-aged man in good health and CMV-seropositive. The sample taken for sequencing was PBMCs.

CDR3 DNA sequence: TGTGCCAGCAGTTTAGTCAGGGATATGAACACTGAAGCTTTCTTT. Its translation is CASSLVRDMNTEAFF. The J gene is TRBJ1-1, the V gene TRBV28; tentative D call: TRBD1 (5 bases). The length of the CDR3 is 15 residues. Trimming stripped 2 bases from V and 0 bases from J, with 10 bases between. CDR1 is MDHEN and CDR2 is SYDVKM in the germline V gene.